This T cell receptor (beta chain) originates from a study of tumor and adjacent non-tumor tissue in lung cancer. CDR3 length equals 14 residues. Germline CDR1 reads SQVTM; CDR2 reads ANQGSEA. Remarks on this clonotype: At one boundary the junction diverges from the germline segment, which might be a read error.

A modified ARM-PCR protocol with three rounds of nested PCR amplified TCRbeta. MiXCR, run by TCRdb on the multiplex PCR reads, gives a single entry per CDR3 protein. The sample holds fewer than 100,000 distinct CDR3 sequences, roughly 77% seen once. The template was RNA from unsorted bulk tissue. Distant lung tissue was collected more than 3 cm away from the tumor edge. The chain joins TRBV29-1 to TRBJ2-2; maybe TRBD2 (5 bases). Sequenced material: distant non-tumor lung tissue. This TCR was sampled from a woman between 45 and 60 years old with non-small cell lung cancer. The CDR3 loop is CSALRPANTGVLFF. CDR3 nucleotide sequence: TGCAGCGCATTGAGACCTGCGAACACCGGGGTGCTGTTTTTT.